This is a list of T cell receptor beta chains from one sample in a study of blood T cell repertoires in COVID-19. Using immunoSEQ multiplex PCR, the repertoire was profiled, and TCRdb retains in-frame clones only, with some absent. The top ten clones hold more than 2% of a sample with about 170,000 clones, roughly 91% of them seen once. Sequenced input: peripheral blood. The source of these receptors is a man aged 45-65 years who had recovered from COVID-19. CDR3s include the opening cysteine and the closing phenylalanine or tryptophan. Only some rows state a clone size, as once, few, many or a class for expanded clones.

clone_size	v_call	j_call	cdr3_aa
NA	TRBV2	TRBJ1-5	CASSVSRVAQPQHF
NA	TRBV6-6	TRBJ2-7	CASSRLSGTGELDYEQYF
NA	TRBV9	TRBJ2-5	CASSLTLLAGETQYF
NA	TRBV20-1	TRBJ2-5	CSASTSGSETQYF
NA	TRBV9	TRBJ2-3	CASSRQGGSGTDTQYF
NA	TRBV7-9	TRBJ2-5	CASSLGWLAGGQETQYF
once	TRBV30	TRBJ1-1	CAWSLAGGTEAFF
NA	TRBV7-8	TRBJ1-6	CASSPRQGRDNSPLHF
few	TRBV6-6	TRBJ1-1	CASSYDRGSTEAFF
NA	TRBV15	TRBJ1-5	CATSRVEGSAHF
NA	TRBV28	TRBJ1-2	CASSGQGAGYGYTF
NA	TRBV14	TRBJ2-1	CASSHRDFYNEQFF
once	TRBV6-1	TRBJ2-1	CASSVLTGRLTSGPYNEQFF
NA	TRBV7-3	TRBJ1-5	CASSLQGEVGQPQHF
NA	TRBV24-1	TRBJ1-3	CATSDSGGGNTIYF
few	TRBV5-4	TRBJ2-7	CASSRGEPNEQYF
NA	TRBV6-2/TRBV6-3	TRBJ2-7	CASSYSGTSVVGQYF
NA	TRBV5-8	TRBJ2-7	CASSFGDSYELYEQYF
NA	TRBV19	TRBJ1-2	CASSIGRRNAGRYGYTF
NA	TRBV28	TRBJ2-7	CASSPYSYEQYF